This TCR beta chain derives from a study of CXCR3-negative and CXCR3-positive naive CD8 T cells (dated by TCRdb to between 2018 and 2021). Describing the broader study: In total, around 140 million TRB reads were obtained, corresponding to roughly 1.5 +/- 0.3 million reads per library. Naive subsets from five or six donors and memory cells from 3 donors were included in the TRBV-TRBJ cluster analysis. The diversity and physicochemical repertoire analyses included some 11 donors pooled from two independent experiments. Broad study findings and their caveats: Comparably high repertoire diversity was found in both naive subsets, whereas much lower repertoire diversity was found in memory CD8+ T cells. Because surface CD5, which has been linked to self-reactivity in mice, was comparable between naive subsets, TCR interaction strength was also inferred from TRB CDR3 physicochemical properties. Freshly isolated PBMCs were used for most assays because CXCR3 expression partially decreased after cryopreservation. Compared with CXCR3-negative naive cells, CXCR3-positive naive cells had TRB CDR3s with higher hydrophobicity (lower Kidera factor 4), lower energy, and higher strength and volume indices. Within the same donor, TRBV-TRBJ usage looked similar between naive CXCR3-negative and CXCR3-positive cells, but memory cells had distinct patterns.

With respect to this clonotype: It lacks a known antigen.

Sequencing took place on a NextSeq 550. The Human TCR Profiling Kit (MiLaboratory) was used to prepare UMI-labeled 5' RACE TRB cDNA libraries. The full amount of extracted RNA was used for cDNA synthesis, and the full amount of resulting cDNA was used for PCR amplification. The libraries were made side by side, with each library going through the same number of PCR cycles. In the original analysis: MIGEC and MiXCR extracted about 53,000 +/- 10,000 unique UMI-labeled TRB cDNA molecules per library, requiring at least two reads per UMI. On average, each library contained roughly 40,000 +/- 10,000 functional in-frame TRB CDR3 nucleotide clonotypes without stop codons. Diversity metrics, including normalized Shannon-Wiener and Chao1, were computed in VDJtools after downsampling to 5000 UMI-labeled TRB molecules per sample. VDJtools was used to calculate clonotype-size-weighted physicochemical properties of the central five CDR3 residues, namely interaction energy, strength, volume and Kidera factor 4. After TCRdb reprocessed the reads, each CDR3 protein sequence was kept as one row, without DNA. In this record, the V and J calls reflect TCRdb's handling and not the investigators' own analysis. This sample's table has entries for 50,000 to 70,000 distinct CDR3 sequences. The ten biggest clones cover more than 0.45% of the sample.

The CDR3 spans 14 residues, from the cysteine through the phenylalanine. Only the protein sequence is given. The germline V gene (reference sequence) specifies SEHNR as CDR1 and FQNEAQ as CDR2. Each CD8+ T cell subset was flow-sorted in triplicate, with some 300,000 cells per subset placed directly into RLT lysis buffer. To exclude memory contaminants, naive CD8+ T cells were stringently defined as CD45RO-CCR7+CD27+CD95-. Standard density gradient centrifugation was used to isolate peripheral blood mononuclear cells from buffy coats. Naive CXCR3-negative and CXCR3-positive CD8+ T cells were flow-sorted using a FACSAria III. Total RNA was extracted from sorted cells using an RNeasy Mini Kit.

This sequence originates from a human donor in good health. Some clones in this sample may be carry-over from other donors' samples. Material: naive CXCR3+ CD8+ T cells from blood. The cell subset or site label, as the study defines it: CD45RO-CCR7+CD27+CD95- naive CD8+ T cells expressing CXCR3 (TNR3+). The rearrangement joined TRBV7-9 to TRBJ1-6. The CDR3 region: CASSFMEGWAPLHF.